One sample yielded the 26 T cell receptor beta chains listed below, sequenced in a study of blood T cells in healthy people across ages. Next came a second PCR, run for roughly 7 to 12 cycles, which used a sample-barcoded 5' primer along with a J-beta primer mix. Via MiXCR, TCRdb re-called the 5' RACE reads, giving one row per CDR3 protein. The table has approximately 1,100,000 distinct CDR3 sequences, under 55% seen once; the top ten hold approximately 19%. What was sequenced was blood. The source of these receptors is an older woman in good health.

The J gene is TRBJ2-7, the V gene TRBV27, with TRBD2 matching over 7 bases. The CDR3 is 15 residues long. The ends lost 6 bases at V and 4 bases at J; junction bases unmatched: 12. Germline assignment: CDR1 MNHEY and CDR2 SMNVEV (reference sequence). The CDR3 reads CASSRLGGSWYEQYF. CDR3 in DNA: TGTGCCAGCAGCCGCTTGGGCGGGAGTTGGTACGAGCAGTACTTC.

The genes are TRBV9 and TRBJ2-3; no firm D call. In germline, CDR1 is SGDLS, CDR2 YYNGEE. V was clipped by 0 bases and J by 5 bases, with 13 bases between them. This CDR3 region has 15 residues. CDR3 DNA: TGTGCCAGCAGCGTAGACGGCGTTGGGGAAGATACGCAGTATTTT. This sequence encodes CASSVDGVGEDTQYF. Drawing the rest from reference TRBV9 and TRBJ2-3, the complete variable domain is DSGVTQTPKHLITATGQRVTLRCSPRSGDLSVYWYQQSLDQGLQFLIQYYNGEERAKGNILERFSAQQFPDLHSELNLSSLELGDSALYFCASSVDGVGEDTQYFGPGTRLTVL.

V is TRBV5-1 and J is TRBJ2-1; the D gene is possibly TRBD1 (6 bases). V lost 4 bases, J lost 7 bases, and 12 bases lay in between. The V gene's germline CDR1 is SGHRS and CDR2 YFSETQ. The CDR3 sequence is 13 residues long. The CDR3 DNA is TGCGCCAGCAGCCACCAGGGGCAAAATGAGCAGTTCTTC. Its protein product is CASSHQGQNEQFF.

The chain combines TRBV5-1 with TRBJ2-5, with no clear D. The CDR3 runs 14 residues. Trimming shortened V by 7 bases and J by 2 bases, and 15 bases separated the two germline ends. Germline CDR1 SGHRS, CDR2 YFSETQ. CDR3 in amino acids: CASQATQAQETQYF. The CDR3, as DNA: TGCGCCAGCCAGGCGACGCAAGCGCAAGAGACCCAGTACTTC. The whole variable domain, filled in from reference TRBV5-1 and TRBJ2-5, reads KAGVTQTPRYLIKTRGQQVTLSCSPISGHRSVSWYQQTPGQGLQFLFEYFSETQRNKGNFPGRFSGRQFSNSRSEMNVSTLELGDSALYLCASQATQAQETQYFGPGTRLLVL.

The chain links TRBV6-5 to TRBJ2-1; D gene uncertain. This CDR3 has 15 residues. Germline V gene sequence: CDR1 MNHEY, CDR2 SVGAGI. The V end was cut by 6 bases, the J end by 4 bases, with 16 bases between. CDR3 bases: TGTGCCAGCAGACCCCGCGGCCACGTGTACAATGAGCAGTTCTTC. It translates to CASRPRGHVYNEQFF.

The rearrangement joins TRBV7-9 to TRBJ2-5; 8 bases map to TRBD2. Germline trimming cut 5 bases from V and 1 base from J; bases unmatched to any gene: 15. CDR1 is SEHNR and CDR2 is FQNEAQ in the germline V gene (reference sequence). This CDR3 contains 18 residues. The CDR3 region is CASSESSGSGTLQETQYF. In nucleotides, the CDR3 is TGTGCCAGCAGCGAATCGAGCGGGAGCGGAACACTCCAAGAGACCCAGTACTTC.

This clonotype was recorded a few times. The CDR3 region is CSARGASGRAQYF. The CDR3 DNA reads as TGCAGTGCTAGAGGGGCTAGCGGGAGGGCCCAGTACTTC. The chain uses TRBV20-1 and TRBJ2-5; 12 bases line up with TRBD2. Germline V lookup: CDR1 DFQATT, CDR2 SNEGSKA (reference sequence). Germline trimming cut 1 base from V and 9 bases from J; bases unmatched to any gene: 3. The CDR3 is 13 residues long.

The chain recombines TRBV5-1 with TRBJ2-1; 12 nucleotides agree with TRBD1. CDR3 length: 16 amino acids. The V and J ends lost 0 bases and 6 bases, in that order; junction bases with no gene match: 4. Germline loops: CDR1 SGHRS, CDR2 YFSETQ. The CDR3 region is CASSLGDRGQGNEQFF. The CDR3 DNA follows: TGCGCCAGCAGCTTGGGGGACAGGGGGCAGGGCAATGAGCAGTTCTTC.

The gene calls are TRBV10-1 and TRBJ2-1; 7 bases fit TRBD1. V lost 6 bases to trimming and J lost 3 bases; unmatched junction nucleotides: 11. The CDR3 spans 16 residues. The germline V gene has CDR1 WNHNN and CDR2 SYGVQD (reference sequence). CDR3 in amino acids: CASSRTGSGRYNEQFF. The DNA for the CDR3 is TGCGCCAGCAGCCGGACAGGATCGGGACGCTACAATGAGCAGTTCTTC.

This clonotype was observed a few times. This chain joins TRBV4-1 and TRBJ2-5; D gene unclear. The ends were cut back, 0 bases at V and 5 bases at J, with 10 bases in the middle. Germline V gene lookup returns CDR1 MGHRA and CDR2 YSYEKL. The CDR3 length is 14 residues. The CDR3 DNA sequence: TGCGCCAGCAGCCAAGATGCGACCTACGAGACCCAGTACTTC. Its protein product is CASSQDATYETQYF.

This clonotype appeared a single time. The V call is TRBV6-5, the J call TRBJ2-1, with TRBD2 matching 11 bases. V shed 7 bases and J 7 bases; nucleotides not matched to a gene: 9. This CDR3 comprises 15 residues. Looked up from germline, CDR1 is MNHEY and CDR2 is SVGAGI. The CDR3 DNA is TGTGCCAGCACTCAACTAGCGGGAGAGCAAAATGAGCAGTTCTTC. This codes for CASTQLAGEQNEQFF.

The chain joins TRBV9 to TRBJ2-5; TRBD2 matches at 7 bases. Germline V gene data show CDR1 as SGDLS and CDR2 as YYNGEE. The CDR3 contains 14 residues. J lost 4 bases, V lost 4 bases, and 7 bases had no gene match. Here the CDR3 reads CASSLREVGETQYF. The DNA of the CDR3 is TGTGCCAGCAGCTTACGGGAGGTCGGAGAGACCCAGTACTTC.

The gene calls are TRBV9 and TRBJ2-3, with D perhaps TRBD1 (6 bases). This CDR3 has 15 residues. Trimming shortened V by 0 bases and J by 3 bases, and 11 bases separated the two germline ends. Germline CDR1 SGDLS, CDR2 YYNGEE. CDR3 region: CASSVEGTPTDTQYF. CDR3 sequence (DNA): TGTGCCAGCAGCGTAGAGGGGACACCTACAGATACGCAGTATTTT.

CDR3 amino acids: CASSYAGNQFF. The CDR3 DNA reads TGTGCCAGCAGTTACGCCGGGAACCAGTTCTTC. V is TRBV6-5 and J is TRBJ2-1, with a possible D match to TRBD2 (5 bases). Germline assignment: CDR1 MNHEY and CDR2 SVGAGI. The V end was cut by 2 bases, the J end by 13 bases, with 9 bases between. This CDR3 is built from 11 residues.

There are a few counts of this clonotype. Here the CDR3 DNA reads TGCAGTGCTCCAAAAGGCAGGGGGGGGGCCAACGTCCTGACTTTC. Translated, it gives CSAPKGRGGANVLTF. This chain uses TRBV20-1 with TRBJ2-6, with 7 bases aligning to TRBD1. Trimming took 5 bases from V and 4 from J; bases not matched to a gene: 8. Germline CDR1 reads DFQATT; CDR2 reads SNEGSKA (reference sequence). This CDR3 comprises 15 residues.

The V gene is TRBV20-1, the J gene TRBJ2-1; D gene uncertain. Judging by the DNA end, TRBJ2-7 fits better; the J call may be wrong. Germline assignment: CDR1 DFQATT and CDR2 SNEGSKA (reference sequence). This CDR3 region has 15 residues. The DNA of the CDR3 is TGCAGTGCTAGAGATCCCCGTAGCTCCTACAATGAGCAGTACTTC. It specifies CSARDPRSSYNEQYF.

Comment on this clonotype: This could be a read error, since a much larger clone is one nucleotide away. The J gene is TRBJ2-3, the V gene TRBV20-1; a possible D gene is TRBD2 (5 bases). V lost 5 bases, J lost 8 bases, and 11 bases lay in between. CDR1 is DFQATT, CDR2 SNEGSKA, per germline (reference sequence). This CDR3 is 11 amino acids long. CDR3 DNA sequence: TGCAGTGCTGGCGGGTGGGGTACGCAGTATTTT. Protein sequence: CSAGGWGTQYF.

The chain links TRBV9 to TRBJ2-1; TRBD2 matches 7 bases. The V gene end was trimmed by 3 bases and the J gene end by 3 bases; junction bases not matched to a gene: 3. CDR3 length: 14 amino acids. Germline-derived CDR1 and CDR2 are SGDLS and YYNGEE. CDR3 amino acids: CASSGAGIYNEQFF. In nucleotides, the CDR3 is TGTGCCAGCAGCGGAGCGGGGATCTACAATGAGCAGTTCTTC.

With regard to this clonotype: At one end, the junction sequence differs from germline, possibly due to a read error. The CDR3, as DNA: TGTGCCGGCAGCCGAACTACAGCTTCCTACGAGCAGTACTTC. Its protein is CAGSRTTASYEQYF. The rearrangement joins TRBV9 to TRBJ2-7, with D uncertain. The CDR3 totals 14 residues. Germline lookup yields CDR1 SGDLS and CDR2 YYNGEE.

The chain has TRBV15 and TRBJ1-2; 10 nucleotides agree with TRBD1. CDR1 and CDR2 from the germline V gene are LNHNV and YYDKDF (reference sequence). The junction had 11 bases not matched to a gene; V was cut back by 3 bases and J by 7 bases. The CDR3 loop spans 16 amino acids. CDR3 region: CATSSDPQDRGRGYTF. CDR3 in DNA: TGTGCCACCAGCAGTGACCCTCAAGACAGGGGGCGTGGCTACACCTTC.

The rearrangement links TRBV3-1 to TRBJ2-1; 8 positions match TRBD2. This CDR3 has 21 residues. In germline, CDR1 is LGHDT, CDR2 YNNKEL (reference sequence). Germline trimming cut 1 base from V and 0 bases from J; bases unmatched to any gene: 17. CDR3 protein: CASSQVGPQRGTSNSYNEQFF. For the CDR3, the DNA is TGTGCCAGCAGCCAAGTGGGCCCGCAGCGGGGGACCTCCAACTCCTACAATGAGCAGTTCTTC.

The V call is TRBV27, the J call TRBJ2-1; unclear D gene. The V end lost 6 bases, the J end lost 3 bases, and 18 bases lay between the germline ends. From germline, CDR1 is MNHEY and CDR2 SMNVEV (reference sequence). The CDR3 contains 16 residues. The CDR3 protein is CASSPRSRSSYNEQFF. The CDR3 DNA sequence: TGTGCCAGCAGCCCAAGGAGTAGATCCAGCTACAATGAGCAGTTCTTC.

This clonotype was observed a handful of times. This chain joins TRBV28 and TRBJ2-7; TRBD2 matches at 10 bases. CDR1 and CDR2 from the germline V gene are MDHEN and SYDVKM. J lost 1 base, V lost 5 bases, and 5 bases had no gene match. There are 15 residues in the CDR3. CDR3 DNA: TGTGCCAGCAGTCGGGCACTAGCGGGGTCCTACGAGCAGTACTTC. Translation: CASSRALAGSYEQYF. Filled out from reference TRBV28 and TRBJ2-7, the complete variable domain reads DVKVTQSSRYLVKRTGEKVFLECVQDMDHENMFWYRQDPGLGLRLIYFSYDVKMKEKGDIPEGYSVSREKKERFSLILESASTNQTSMYLCASSRALAGSYEQYFGPGTRLTVT.

The sample holds one count of this clonotype. The chain has TRBV23-1 and TRBJ2-1; D may match TRBD1 or TRBD2 (6 bases each). TRBV23-1 carries the ORF label, with uncertain function. V was shortened by 4 bases and J by 7 bases, with 14 bases between the two germline ends. This CDR3 has 14 amino acids. CDR3 residues: CASSPAGEENEQFF. Written as DNA, the CDR3 is TGCGCCAGCAGTCCCGCAGGGGAGGAAAATGAGCAGTTCTTC.

This rearrangement joins TRBV6-5 to TRBJ2-2, with 8 bases that match TRBD1. The V gene's germline CDR1 is MNHEY and CDR2 SVGAGI. This CDR3 contains 15 residues. The ends lost 7 bases at V and 1 base at J; junction bases unmatched: 5. The CDR3 DNA is TGTGCCAGCATAGCCGGGACAGGGAACACCGGGGAGCTGTTTTTT. Its translation: CASIAGTGNTGELFF.

V gene TRBV10-3 combines with J gene TRBJ2-7; 8 nucleotides agree with TRBD2. The CDR3 is 14 amino acids. Losses at the gene ends were 7 bases for V and 6 bases for J; bases not matched to a gene: 11. The germline CDR1 and CDR2 sequences are ENHRY and SYGVKD. CDR3: CAITVSGGASEQYF. CDR3 DNA: TGTGCCATCACGGTTTCGGGAGGGGCGTCCGAGCAGTACTTC.